These 13 T cell receptor beta chains share one sample of origin, sequenced in a study of response to subunit inactivated influenza vaccine. TCRdb ran MiXCR on the RT-PCR reads and lists one entry per CDR3 protein. The top ten hold 2.5% to 3% of the sample, which has some 550,000 distinct CDR3 sequences, around 25% seen once. These data also formed part of another study, on T cells expressing NK-cell markers. According to that study: TCR beta cDNA was generated via 5'RACE template switching incorporating UMIs.

The sequenced sample was CD4+ T cells sorted from PBMCs, obtained approximately 12 days after vaccination. The receptors originated from a man aged 45-65 years who received an inactivated influenza vaccine.

This clonotype was picked up one time. The rearrangement links TRBV6-5 to TRBJ1-5, with 9 bases aligning to TRBD1. The CDR3 is 16 amino acids. The germline V gene encodes CDR1 MNHEY and CDR2 SVGAGI. V gave up 0 bases and J gave up 6 bases; unmatched junction bases: 6. The DNA for the CDR3 is TGTGCCAGCAGTTACTCTATGGACAGGGGTGCTCAGCCCCAGCATTTT. As protein: CASSYSMDRGAQPQHF.

This clonotype was observed a few times. The V gene is TRBV29-1, the J gene TRBJ1-2; D is unclear. Germline CDR1 is SQVTM and CDR2 is ANQGSEA. V lost 5 bases and J 4 bases, leaving 8 bases between the germline ends. This CDR3 is built from 11 residues. The CDR3 sequence: CSVLNSYGYTF. The CDR3 DNA is TGCAGCGTTTTGAACAGCTATGGCTACACCTTC.

The gene calls are TRBV20-1 and TRBJ1-5; D may be TRBD1 (5 bases). CDR1 is DFQATT, CDR2 SNEGSKA, per germline (reference sequence). With 6 bases removed from V and 4 bases from J, the gap between germline ends came to 16 bases. The length of the CDR3 is 14 residues. CDR3 protein: CSARERDFNQPQHF. In nucleotides, the CDR3 is TGCAGTGCCCGAGAACGGGACTTTAATCAGCCCCAGCATTTT.

This chain connects TRBV20-1 to TRBJ2-1; 7 positions agree with TRBD2. Germline loops: CDR1 DFQATT, CDR2 SNEGSKA (reference sequence). This CDR3 is built from 16 residues. J lost 4 bases, V lost 5 bases, and 14 bases had no gene match. Here the CDR3 DNA reads TGCAGTGCTTCCCATTTTATCACGGGGGGTTACAATGAGCAGTTCTTC. Its translation is CSASHFITGGYNEQFF.

This clonotype was recorded many times. The rearrangement links TRBV20-1 to TRBJ2-7; perhaps TRBD1 as D (6 bases). Germline assignment: CDR1 DFQATT and CDR2 SNEGSKA (reference sequence). The CDR3 length is 12 residues. V lost 3 bases and J lost 3, with 9 bases in between. The CDR3 DNA is TGCAGTGCTAGCCTACAGGGCTACGAGCAGTACTTC. It yields the protein CSASLQGYEQYF.

This clonotype was observed at least ten times. The chain combines TRBV4-1 with TRBJ1-2; 9 bases match TRBD1. Germline values: CDR1 MGHRA, CDR2 YSYEKL. J was trimmed by 2 bases and V by 5 bases; bases with no gene match: 0. The CDR3 length is 13 residues. CDR3 sequence reads: CASSGQGNYGYTF. In DNA form, the CDR3 reads TGCGCCAGCAGCGGACAGGGGAACTATGGCTACACCTTC.

This clonotype occurred a few times. The chain is built from TRBV6-2 or TRBV6-3 and TRBJ2-3; possibly TRBD1 for D (6 bases). Germline loops: CDR1 MNHEY, CDR2 SVGEGT. Trimming took 2 bases from V and 0 from J, leaving 9 bases between them. This CDR3 spans 15 amino acids. CDR3 in DNA: TGTGCCAGCAGTTACGGGACATCTAGCACAGATACGCAGTATTTT. This translates into CASSYGTSSTDTQYF.

In its sample, this clonotype was seen a few times. The J gene is TRBJ2-3, the V gene TRBV29-1, with a weak D call TRBD2 (5 bases). This CDR3 has 17 residues. Germline V lookup: CDR1 SQVTM, CDR2 ANQGSEA. The ends were cut back, 8 bases at V and 1 base at J, with 25 bases in the middle. CDR3 sequence reads: CSSAPFGGGLRTDTQYF. In DNA, the CDR3 is TGCAGCTCCGCCCCGTTTGGCGGAGGATTACGCACAGATACGCAGTATTTT.

At least ten counts were recorded for this clonotype. The genes are TRBV20-1 and TRBJ2-3; 11 nucleotides agree with TRBD2. The CDR3 covers 13 residues. V was clipped by 7 bases and J by 2 bases; unmatched bases: 2. CDR1 is DFQATT, CDR2 SNEGSKA, per germline (reference sequence). For the CDR3, the DNA is TGCAGTGTGACTAGCGGGAACACAGATACGCAGTATTTT. Translating gives CSVTSGNTDTQYF.

This clonotype was observed many times. The chain carries TRBV5-1 and TRBJ1-1; 8 bases align to TRBD1. Looked up from germline, CDR1 is SGHRS and CDR2 is YFSETQ. With V trimmed by 4 bases and J by 4 bases, 6 bases remained unmatched. The CDR3 is made up of 14 amino acids. The CDR3 DNA is TGCGCCAGCAGCCTACACGACAGGGGCACTGAAGCTTTCTTT. Protein: CASSLHDRGTEAFF.

The chain carries TRBV6-5 and TRBJ2-4, with 9 nucleotides matching TRBD2. The ends lost 0 bases at V and 0 bases at J; junction bases unmatched: 6. Germline-derived CDR1 and CDR2 are MNHEY and SVGAGI. The length of the CDR3 is 18 residues. The CDR3 bases are TGTGCCAGCAGTTACTCTTCTAGCGGGGTTCTAGCCAAAAACATTCAGTACTTC. This gives the protein CASSYSSSGVLAKNIQYF.

Ten or more counts support this clonotype. This chain joins TRBV15 and TRBJ1-6; TRBD1 might be the D (6 bases). The germline gives CDR1 LNHNV, CDR2 YYDKDF (reference sequence). V was clipped by 0 bases and J by 9 bases, with 6 bases between them. The CDR3 is 13 residues long. The CDR3: CATSRDRGSPLHF. The CDR3 DNA reads as TGTGCCACCAGCAGAGACAGGGGTTCACCCCTCCACTTT.

The rearrangement uses TRBV12-5 and TRBJ2-3; D ambiguous. CDR3 length: 12 amino acids. The V end lost 3 bases, the J end lost 6 bases, and 7 bases lay between the germline ends. Germline V gene lookup returns CDR1 LGHNT and CDR2 FRNRAP. CDR3 DNA: TGTGCTAGTGGTTTCGGGCGGGATACGCAGTATTTT. Residues: CASGFGRDTQYF.